This T cell receptor (beta chain) comes out of a study of neoadjuvant nivolumab and ipilimumab in lung cancer. Study-level results: Resected tumors had greater TCR richness and clonality than uninvolved lung. A small number of samples were TCR sequenced. Higher pretherapy blood TCR richness went with higher resected-tumor richness. From pretherapy to surgery, tumor richness and clonality rose with dual therapy.

With regard to this clone: Its specificity is unknown.

Germline CDR1 SGDLS, CDR2 YYNGEE. CDR3 length: 16 residues. V shed 1 base and J shed 0 bases, with 13 bases lying between them. Only in-frame clones appear in the TCRdb table, and some are missing; sequencing was by immunoSEQ multiplex PCR. The table lists some 9,300 clones, about 87% of them singletons. This TCR was recovered from an adult with non-small cell lung cancer. Sequences were derived from tumor tissue, sampled after neoadjuvant nivolumab, alone or with ipilimumab, at or shortly before surgery. This chain uses TRBV9 with TRBJ1-2, with unresolved D. CDR3 DNA sequence: TGTGCCAGCAGCGTAACTACCGGACGGACTAACTATGGCTACACCTTC. This translates into CASSVTTGRTNYGYTF.